Below, 20 T cell receptor beta chains from the same sample are listed, as sequenced in a study of T cell responses to AZD1222 COVID-19 vaccine. Clones were sequenced by immunoSEQ multiplex PCR, and TCRdb holds only the in-frame ones, with some missing. Found here are roughly 140,000 clones, roughly 92% of them singletons; the top ten hold roughly 1.2%. The source material was peripheral blood, sampled on day 0 of AZD1222 vaccination. All receptors derive from an adult in good health.

This clone was found a few times. This chain joins TRBV4-1 and TRBJ2-3; 9 bases are a match to TRBD1. Per germline, CDR1 MGHRA and CDR2 YSYEKL. J gave up 0 bases and V 4 bases, and 5 bases lay outside the gene matches. The CDR3 length is 16 residues. The CDR3 nucleotides read TGCGCCAGCAGCCTCCGGGACAGGGCTAGCACAGATACGCAGTATTTT. Protein product: CASSLRDRASTDTQYF.

The rearrangement links TRBV5-4 to TRBJ2-7; 7 bases agree with TRBD2. The CDR3 length is 12 residues. CDR1 is SGHNT and CDR2 is YYREEE in the germline V gene (reference sequence). Trimming took 3 bases from V and 5 from J; bases not matched to a gene: 2. Here the CDR3 reads CASSWEGHEQYV. The CDR3 DNA reads TGTGCCAGCAGCTGGGAGGGACACGAGCAGTACGTC.

The chain joins TRBV18 to TRBJ2-3, with D unclear. CDR3 length: 14 residues. The V end was cut by 5 bases, the J end by 0 bases, with 9 bases between. Germline V gene data show CDR1 as KGHSH and CDR2 as LQKENI. The CDR3 nucleotides read TGTGCCAGCTCAAAAACAACCAGCACAGATACGCAGTATTTT. Translated: CASSKTTSTDTQYF.

The CDR3 protein is CASSPPELQGGNTIYF. The CDR3 DNA sequence: TGTGCCAGCTCACCACCCGAACTCCAAGGGGGAAACACCATATATTTT. This chain joins TRBV18 and TRBJ1-3; no clear D gene. CDR1 and CDR2 (germline): KGHSH, LQKENI. The CDR3 sequence is 16 residues long. V lost 0 bases and J 4 bases, leaving 13 bases between the germline ends.

This chain links TRBV21-1 with TRBJ1-1. TRBV21-1 is a listed pseudogene. This CDR3 contains 14 residues. The CDR3 bases are TGTGCCAGCAGCAAAGCGCTTTGGGACACTGAAGCTTTCTTT. Residues: CASSKALWDTEAFF.

This chain connects TRBV27 to TRBJ1-2; D is uncertain. The germline gives CDR1 MNHEY, CDR2 SMNVEV (reference sequence). This CDR3 comprises 14 residues. V lost 3 bases, J lost 0 bases, and 8 bases lay in between. The CDR3 region has the DNA TGTGCCAGCAGTTTCCAGGCCGCTAACTATGGCTACACCTTC. As protein: CASSFQAANYGYTF.

This clone was picked up one time. The V call is TRBV5-8, the J call TRBJ1-1, with D unresolved. The CDR3 consists of 14 residues. Trimming removed 1 base from V and 5 bases from J, with 12 bases in between. CDR1 is SGHTS and CDR2 is YDEGEE in the germline V gene. The CDR3 sequence: CASSLLGEVTEAFF. For the CDR3, the DNA is TGTGCCAGCAGCTTGCTCGGGGAAGTTACTGAAGCTTTCTTT.

The J gene is TRBJ2-7, the V gene TRBV5-4, with D perhaps matching TRBD2 (7 bases). This CDR3 is 14 amino acids long. Germline CDR1 reads SGHNT; CDR2 reads YYREEE (reference sequence). The ends were cut back, 5 bases at V and 2 bases at J, with 14 bases in the middle. In DNA, the CDR3 is TGTGCCAGCAGTCAGGGGAGGGGCGCCTACGAGCAGTACGTC. As protein: CASSQGRGAYEQYV.

The J gene is TRBJ2-3, the V gene TRBV7-2; 12 bases align to TRBD2. The CDR3 consists of 16 residues. The V segment lost 5 bases and the J segment 2 bases; nucleotides outside the gene matches: 5. CDR1 and CDR2 from the germline V gene are SGHTA and FQGNSA. The CDR3 sequence: CASSILAGGPTDTQYF. The CDR3 DNA reads TGTGCCAGCAGCATCCTAGCGGGAGGGCCCACAGATACGCAGTATTTT.

This sequence joins TRBV7-9 and TRBJ1-2; D uncertain. The germline V gene has CDR1 SEHNR and CDR2 FQNEAQ (reference sequence). The V and J ends lost 1 base and 5 bases respectively, with 17 bases between them. The CDR3 loop spans 16 amino acids. The CDR3 nucleotides read TGTGCCAGCAGCTTAGTCTCCGCGGCCGCCCCTTATGGCTACACCTTC. Its protein product is CASSLVSAAAPYGYTF.

This chain's CDR3 is CASSLARGSWNQPQHF. The CDR3 DNA follows: TGTGCCAGCAGCTTGGCCAGGGGATCGTGGAATCAGCCCCAGCATTTT. The chain joins TRBV5-6 to TRBJ1-5; D possibly corresponds to TRBD1 (6 bases). CDR3 length: 16 amino acids. Germline values: CDR1 SGHDT, CDR2 YYEEEE. V gave up 0 bases and J gave up 4 bases, with 14 bases separating them.

This rearrangement joins TRBV18 to TRBJ2-7; possible D gene TRBD2, 6 bases. CDR1 KGHSH and CDR2 LQKENI come from the germline V gene. Trimming removed 0 bases at V and 3 bases at J, with 6 bases between. The CDR3 runs 13 residues. In DNA form, the CDR3 reads TGTGCCAGCTCACCACCGACTAGCTACGAGCAGTACGTC. Translated: CASSPPTSYEQYV.

Concerning this clone itself: Other DNA sequences of this sample code for an identical CDR3. The chain carries TRBV4-3 and TRBJ1-2; D remains unclear. CDR3 length equals 13 residues. Germline-derived CDR1 and CDR2 are LGHNA and YSLEER. The V and J ends lost 0 bases and 4 bases respectively, with 6 bases between them. The CDR3 DNA reads TGCGCCAGCAGCCAAGATGGAGGCTATGGCTACACCTTC. Protein: CASSQDGGYGYTF.

Only a few counts were recorded for this clone. The J gene is TRBJ2-6, the V gene TRBV3-1 (or the pseudogene TRBV3-2), with TRBD2 matching over 8 bases. This CDR3 comprises 17 residues. CDR1 is LGHDT, CDR2 YNNKEL, per germline (reference sequence). The V gene end was trimmed by 0 bases and the J gene end by 0 bases; junction bases not matched to a gene: 1. CDR3 nucleotide sequence: TGTGCCAGCAGCCAAGATGGGACTAGCTCTGGGGCCAACGTCCTGACTTTC. It encodes CASSQDGTSSGANVLTF.

The sample holds one count of this clone. The V and J genes are TRBV5-1 and TRBJ1-1; D is possibly TRBD1 (6 bases). The CDR3 contains 15 residues. V dropped 0 bases and J dropped 3 bases, with 12 bases sitting between them. CDR1 and CDR2 from the germline V gene are SGHRS and YFSETQ. CDR3 DNA sequence: TGCGCCAGCAGCTTGGGTCCGAGACAGGACACTGAAGCTTTCTTT. This codes for CASSLGPRQDTEAFF. Together with reference TRBV5-1 and TRBJ1-1, the CDR3 gives the full variable domain: KAGVTQTPRYLIKTRGQQVTLSCSPISGHRSVSWYQQTPGQGLQFLFEYFSETQRNKGNFPGRFSGRQFSNSRSEMNVSTLELGDSALYLCASSLGPRQDTEAFFGQGTRLTVV.

The CDR3 spells CASSPRDRGLGETQYF. The CDR3 region has the DNA TGTGCCAGCAGCCCGCGAGACAGGGGCTTAGGAGAGACCCAGTACTTC. The chain recombines TRBV21-1 with TRBJ2-5; the table's D call, TRBD1, has no DNA check behind it. TRBV21-1 is annotated as a pseudogene. The CDR3 runs 16 residues.

The chain couples TRBV19 to TRBJ1-1; perhaps TRBD1 as D (6 bases). Germline CDR1 LNHDA, CDR2 SQIVND (reference sequence). V lost 8 bases and J 4 bases, leaving 14 bases between the germline ends. The CDR3 is made up of 13 amino acids. The CDR3 sequence is CASARTGATEAFF. DNA for the CDR3: TGTGCCAGTGCGAGGACGGGGGCCACTGAAGCTTTCTTT.

The chain recombines TRBV19 with TRBJ2-2; TRBD2 matches 7 bases. The V segment lost 3 bases and the J segment 5 bases; nucleotides outside the gene matches: 6. This CDR3 is built from 15 residues. Per the germline V gene, CDR1 is LNHDA and CDR2 is SQIVND (reference sequence). The CDR3 here is CASSIPGGWTGELFF. The CDR3 DNA reads as TGTGCCAGTAGTATTCCGGGGGGTTGGACCGGGGAGCTGTTTTTT.

The chain links TRBV27 to TRBJ1-6; D gene unclear. Trimming pared 4 bases from V and 6 bases from J, leaving 10 bases between. The CDR3 has 14 amino acids. Germline CDR1 MNHEY, CDR2 SMNVEV (reference sequence). This CDR3 is CASSSLLSNSPLHF. The CDR3, as DNA: TGTGCCAGCAGTTCCCTGCTCTCTAATTCACCCCTCCACTTT.

The chain joins TRBV29-1 to TRBJ1-2; a possible D gene is TRBD1 (6 bases). This CDR3 is built from 12 residues. From germline, CDR1 is SQVTM and CDR2 ANQGSEA. Trimming stripped 6 bases from V and 4 bases from J, with 12 bases between. The CDR3 bases are TGCAGCGTGGGAGACAGGCTCTATGGCTACACCTTC. It encodes CSVGDRLYGYTF.